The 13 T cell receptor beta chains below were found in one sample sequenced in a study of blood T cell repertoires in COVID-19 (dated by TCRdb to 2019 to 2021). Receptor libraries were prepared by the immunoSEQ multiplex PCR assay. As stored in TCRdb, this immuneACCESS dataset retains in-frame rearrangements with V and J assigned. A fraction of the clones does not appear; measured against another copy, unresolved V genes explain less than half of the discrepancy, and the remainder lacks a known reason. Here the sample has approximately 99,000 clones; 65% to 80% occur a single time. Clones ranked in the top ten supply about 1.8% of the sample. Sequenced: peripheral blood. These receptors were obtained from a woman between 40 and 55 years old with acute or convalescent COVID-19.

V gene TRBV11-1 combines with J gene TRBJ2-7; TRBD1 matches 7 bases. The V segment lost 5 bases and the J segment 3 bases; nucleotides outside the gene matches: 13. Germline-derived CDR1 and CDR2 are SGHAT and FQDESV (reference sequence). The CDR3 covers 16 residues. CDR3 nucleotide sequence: TGTGCCAGCAGCCCTCGACAGGGATGGCTCGGCTACGAGCAGTACTTC. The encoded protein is CASSPRQGWLGYEQYF.

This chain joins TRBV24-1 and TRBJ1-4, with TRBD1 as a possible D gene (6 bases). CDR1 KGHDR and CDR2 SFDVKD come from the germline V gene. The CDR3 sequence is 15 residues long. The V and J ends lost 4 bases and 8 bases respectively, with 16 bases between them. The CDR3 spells CATSDSGHLREKLFF. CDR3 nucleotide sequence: TGTGCCACCAGTGACTCGGGACACCTGAGGGAAAAACTGTTTTTT.

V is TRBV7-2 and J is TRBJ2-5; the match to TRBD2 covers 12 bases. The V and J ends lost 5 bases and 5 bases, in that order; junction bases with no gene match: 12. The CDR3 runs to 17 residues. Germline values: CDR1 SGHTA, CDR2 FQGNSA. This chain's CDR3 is CASSPSLAGGGGETQYF. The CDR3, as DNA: TGTGCCAGCAGCCCCAGTCTAGCGGGGGGGGGCGGGGAGACCCAGTACTTC. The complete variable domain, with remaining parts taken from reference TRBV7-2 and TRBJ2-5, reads GAGVSQSPSNKVTEKGKDVELRCDPISGHTALYWYRQSLGQGLEFLIYFQGNSAPDKSGLPSDRFSAERTGGSVSTLTIQRTQQEDSAVYLCASSPSLAGGGGETQYFGPGTRLLVL.

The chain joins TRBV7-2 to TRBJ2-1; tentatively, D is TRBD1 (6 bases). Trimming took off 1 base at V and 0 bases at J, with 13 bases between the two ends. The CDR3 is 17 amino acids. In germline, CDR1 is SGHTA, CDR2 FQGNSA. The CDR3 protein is CASSLDPGVSSYNEQFF. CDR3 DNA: TGTGCCAGCAGCTTAGACCCAGGGGTTTCCTCCTACAATGAGCAGTTCTTC.

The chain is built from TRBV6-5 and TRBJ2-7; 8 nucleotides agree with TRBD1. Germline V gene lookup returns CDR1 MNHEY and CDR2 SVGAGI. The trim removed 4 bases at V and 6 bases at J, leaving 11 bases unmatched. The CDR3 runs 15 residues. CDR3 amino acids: CASSSGGEAQVEQYF. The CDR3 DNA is TGTGCCAGCAGTTCAGGGGGCGAGGCTCAAGTCGAGCAGTACTTC.

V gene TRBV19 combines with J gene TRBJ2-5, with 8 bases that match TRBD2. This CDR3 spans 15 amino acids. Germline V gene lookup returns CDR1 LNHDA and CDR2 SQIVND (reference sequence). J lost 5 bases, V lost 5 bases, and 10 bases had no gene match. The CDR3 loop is CASSARTSNLETQYF. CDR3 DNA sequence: TGTGCCAGTAGTGCCCGGACTAGCAATCTGGAGACCCAGTACTTC.

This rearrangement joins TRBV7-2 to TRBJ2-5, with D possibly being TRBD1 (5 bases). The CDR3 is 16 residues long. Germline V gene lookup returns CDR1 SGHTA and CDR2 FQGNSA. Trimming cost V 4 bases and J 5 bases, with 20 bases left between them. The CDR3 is CASSSLTGHGVETQYF. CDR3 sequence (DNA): TGTGCCAGCAGCTCACTCACCGGACACGGAGTGGAGACCCAGTACTTC.

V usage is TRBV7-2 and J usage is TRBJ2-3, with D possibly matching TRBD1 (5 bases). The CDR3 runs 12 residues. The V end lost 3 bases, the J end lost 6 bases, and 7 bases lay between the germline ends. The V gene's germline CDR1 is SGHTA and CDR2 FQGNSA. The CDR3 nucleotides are TGTGCCAGCAGCTTCAACAGGGATACGCAGTATTTT. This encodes CASSFNRDTQYF.

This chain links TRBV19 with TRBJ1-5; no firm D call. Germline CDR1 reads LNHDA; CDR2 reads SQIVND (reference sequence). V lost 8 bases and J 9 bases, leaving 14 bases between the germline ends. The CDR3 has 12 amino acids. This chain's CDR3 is CASGPGGRPQHF. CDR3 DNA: TGTGCCAGTGGGCCGGGAGGGCGGCCCCAGCATTTT.

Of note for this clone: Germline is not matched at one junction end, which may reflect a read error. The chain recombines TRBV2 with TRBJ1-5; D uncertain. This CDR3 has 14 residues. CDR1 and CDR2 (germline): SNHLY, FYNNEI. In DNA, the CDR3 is TGTGCCAGCACTGAAAATAATAGCAATCAGCCCCAGCATTTT. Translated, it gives CASTENNSNQPQHF.

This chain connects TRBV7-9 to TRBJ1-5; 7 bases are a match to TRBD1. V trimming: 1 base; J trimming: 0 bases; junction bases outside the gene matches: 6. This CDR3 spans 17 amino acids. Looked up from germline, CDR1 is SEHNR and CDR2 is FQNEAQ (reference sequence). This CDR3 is CASSLGTGYLSNQPQHF. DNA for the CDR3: TGTGCCAGCAGCTTAGGGACAGGTTACCTTAGCAATCAGCCCCAGCATTTT.

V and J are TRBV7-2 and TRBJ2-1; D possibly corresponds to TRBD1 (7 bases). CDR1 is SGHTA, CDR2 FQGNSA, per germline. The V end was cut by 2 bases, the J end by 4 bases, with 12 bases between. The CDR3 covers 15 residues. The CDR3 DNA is TGTGCCAGCAGCTTATGGGCAGGGGGGTACAATGAGCAGTTCTTC. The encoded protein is CASSLWAGGYNEQFF.

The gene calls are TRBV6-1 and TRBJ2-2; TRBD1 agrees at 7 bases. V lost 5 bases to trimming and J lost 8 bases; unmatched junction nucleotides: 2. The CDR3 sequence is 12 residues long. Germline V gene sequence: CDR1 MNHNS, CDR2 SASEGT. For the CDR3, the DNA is TGTGCCAGCAGTATGGGACAGGGGGAGCTGTTTTTT. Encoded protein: CASSMGQGELFF.